A selection of T cell receptor beta chains follows, all from one sample in a study of blood T cell repertoires in COVID-19. Clones were read by immunoSEQ multiplex PCR, and TCRdb kept only the in-frame ones, dropping some. The repertoire holds 250,000 or so clones, with 90% as singletons. Sequenced: peripheral blood. The source of these receptors is a woman aged 60-70 years with COVID-19, enrolled during active disease. The CDR3 runs from the conserved cysteine through the conserved F or W. A D gene is named only where the DNA matches it firmly. Rows give clone size only sometimes, using once, few, many, or a class for an expanded clone.

j_gene,v_gene,abundance,d_gene,CDR3nt,CDR3aa
TRBJ2-3,TRBV29-1,NA,TRBD1,TGCAGCGTTGCAGAGACAGGGGGGGATACGCAGTATTTT,CSVAETGGDTQYF
TRBJ1-2,TRBV2,NA,NA,TGTGCCAGCAGTGGGAGACAGCCCTCCGGCTATGGCTACACCTTC,CASSGRQPSGYGYTF
TRBJ2-6,TRBV18,NA,TRBD1,TGTGCCAGCTCACCTGGACAGGCTAGCGGGGCCAACGTCCTGACTTTC,CASSPGQASGANVLTF
TRBJ1-1,TRBV5-3,NA,NA,TGTGCCAGAAGCTTCAATCCTAAGCTTTCAACAGAAATGAACACTGAAGCTTTCTTT,CARSFNPKLSTEMNTEAFF
TRBJ1-2,TRBV18,NA,TRBD1,TGTGCCAGCTCACCGGGGACAGGGGACGGCTATGGCTACACCTTC,CASSPGTGDGYGYTF
TRBJ1-3,TRBV11-2,NA,TRBD1,TGTGCCAGCAGAAAGGGACAGCTCCTCGCAAACTCTGGAAACACCATATATTTT,CASRKGQLLANSGNTIYF
TRBJ1-2,TRBV12-3/TRBV12-4,NA,NA,TGTGCCAGCAGTTTTCCGGGACACGGAGGCTACACCTTC,CASSFPGHGGYTF
TRBJ1-1,TRBV4-3,NA,TRBD1,TGCGCCAGCAGCCAAGGACCAGGGGGCTTGGGCACTGAAGCTTTCTTT,CASSQGPGGLGTEAFF
TRBJ1-2,TRBV9,NA,NA,TGTGCCAGCAGCGTAGAGGGAGTGGGGGCAGTCTATGGCTACACCTTC,CASSVEGVGAVYGYTF
TRBJ1-2,TRBV5-1,NA,NA,TGCGCCAGCGGTAGATCCGACTATGGCTACACCTTC,CASGRSDYGYTF
TRBJ1-5,TRBV6-2/TRBV6-3,NA,TRBD1,TGTGCCAGCAGTTATGGACAGGGATATCAGCCCCAGCATTTT,CASSYGQGYQPQHF
TRBJ2-1,TRBV7-9,NA,NA,TGTGCCAGCTTACCCGACAGCACTTACAATGAGCAGTTCTTC,CASLPDSTYNEQFF
TRBJ1-5,TRBV19,once,TRBD1,TGTGCCAGTAGACCGCCCAGGGGGCAGAATCAGCCCCAGCATTTT,CASRPPRGQNQPQHF
TRBJ1-5,TRBV7-6,few,NA,TGTGCCAGCAGCTTAGGCGGCAGTCCAAATCAGCCCCAGCATTTT,CASSLGGSPNQPQHF
TRBJ1-3,TRBV5-3,NA,NA,TGTGCCAGAAGCGCCTACTCTGGAAACACCATATATTTT,CARSAYSGNTIYF
TRBJ1-4,TRBV7-9,NA,TRBD1,TGTGCCAGCAGCTTGGCAGGACAGGGAGGTGAAAAACTGTTTTTT,CASSLAGQGGEKLFF
TRBJ1-1,TRBV7-9,NA,NA,TGTGCCAGCAGCCAATTGGGGGGTCTAAGAATGAACACTGAAGCTTTCTTT,CASSQLGGLRMNTEAFF
TRBJ1-1,TRBV21-1,NA,NA,TGTGCCAGCAGCAAAGAAGCAGGATTCGGAACTGAAGCTTTCTTT,CASSKEAGFGTEAFF
TRBJ1-1,TRBV25-1,few,NA,TGTGCCAGCAGCCCACTAAGAAACACTGAAGCTTTCTTT,CASSPLRNTEAFF
TRBJ1-2,TRBV10-2,NA,TRBD1,TGCGCCAGCAACCCAGATAACAGGGGTTTAAACTATGGCTACACCTTC,CASNPDNRGLNYGYTF
TRBJ1-2,TRBV14,once,TRBD1,TGTGCCAGCAGCCCCAGGACAGGGGATGGCTACACCTTC,CASSPRTGDGYTF
TRBJ1-6,TRBV6-2/TRBV6-3,NA,TRBD1,TGTGCCAGCAGCTTCGGGACAGACTATAATTCACCCCTCCACTTT,CASSFGTDYNSPLHF
TRBJ1-2,TRBV19,NA,TRBD1,TGTGCCAGTAAGGGGACAGGGGTTCTCGCGAATGGCTACACCTTC,CASKGTGVLANGYTF
TRBJ2-2,TRBV6-1,NA,TRBD1,TGTGCCAGCAGTGGACAGGGGTTGGCCGGCACCGGGGAGCTGTTTTTT,CASSGQGLAGTGELFF
TRBJ1-2,TRBV3-1/TRBV3-2,NA,NA,TGTGCCAGCAGCCAAGGACAGCTCAACTATGGCTACACCTTC,CASSQGQLNYGYTF
TRBJ1-5,TRBV28,NA,NA,TGTGCCAGCAAAGGGCCTCACAGGGATCAGCCCCAGCATTTT,CASKGPHRDQPQHF
TRBJ2-7,TRBV7-2,NA,NA,TGTGCCAGCAGCTTACCCCAAGGAGTCAGATACGAGCAGTACTTC,CASSLPQGVRYEQYF
TRBJ1-6,TRBV9,once,NA,TGTGCCAGCAGTGCTATGGGGGGGAACCTTGGCTCACCCCTCCACTTT,CASSAMGGNLGSPLHF
TRBJ1-1,TRBV29-1,NA,NA,TGCAGCGTTGGACCCGGGGGAATTGACACTGAAGCTTTCTTT,CSVGPGGIDTEAFF
TRBJ1-2,TRBV5-5,once,TRBD1,TGTGCCAGCAGCTTTGGACCTACAGGGGGCGTTTTTGGCTACACCTTC,CASSFGPTGGVFGYTF
TRBJ1-1,TRBV2,NA,NA,TGTGCCAGATACCGACAGGTCCGACCTGAAGCTTTCTTT,CARYRQVRPEAFF
TRBJ1-5,TRBV10-2,NA,TRBD1,TGCGCCAGCGGGGACAGACCTCATAGCAATCAGCCCCAGCATTTT,CASGDRPHSNQPQHF
TRBJ1-6,TRBV19,NA,NA,TGTGCCAGTAGTATTTGGAAGGCAGGTACGGCGTCGTCTTCACCCCTCCACTTT,CASSIWKAGTASSSPLHF
TRBJ2-1,TRBV12-3/TRBV12-4,NA,NA,TGTGGCATCGGGGTATACAATGAGCAGTTCTTC,CGIGVYNEQFF
TRBJ2-3,TRBV6-2/TRBV6-3,NA,TRBD2,TGTGCCAGCAGTTTCACCAAACTAGCGGGGGCGAGCACAGATACGCAGTATTTT,CASSFTKLAGASTDTQYF
TRBJ2-7,TRBV6-2/TRBV6-3,NA,TRBD1,TGTGCCAGCAGTGACCGGACAGGGGGGAGATACGAGCAGTACTTC,CASSDRTGGRYEQYF
TRBJ2-1,TRBV2,NA,NA,TGTGCCAGCAGTGAAGGGGCAGGGAAGGGTCCGGCCTACAATGAGCAGTTCTTC,CASSEGAGKGPAYNEQFF
TRBJ2-5,TRBV3-1/TRBV3-2,NA,NA,TGTGCCAGCAGCCGGGGTCAGGGCTCCCTCGCGGAGACCCAGTACTTC,CASSRGQGSLAETQYF
TRBJ2-7,TRBV23-1,NA,TRBD2,TGCGCCAGCACCTCAGAAACCCTAGCGGGGGGCTCCTACGAGCAGTACTTC,CASTSETLAGGSYEQYF
TRBJ1-2,TRBV6-6,NA,TRBD1,TGTGCCAGCAGTTACTCGCACAGGGGGGACTATGGCTACACCTTC,CASSYSHRGDYGYTF
TRBJ1-1,TRBV9,NA,TRBD1,TGTGCCAGCAGCGTAGGGGGACAGGGTATCTTCACTGAAGCTTTCTTT,CASSVGGQGIFTEAFF
TRBJ1-6,TRBV7-9,NA,TRBD1,TGTGCCAGCAGATCTCCGGGACAGGGGATGAATTCACCCCTCCACTTT,CASRSPGQGMNSPLHF
TRBJ1-6,TRBV27,few,TRBD1,TGTGCCAGCAGTTTAGGGGGCAGGGGGAATTCACCCCTCCACTTT,CASSLGGRGNSPLHF
TRBJ2-1,TRBV7-8,NA,NA,TGTGCCAGCAGCCTTGGGTCGGCTAGCGATGAGCAGTTCTTC,CASSLGSASDEQFF
TRBJ1-2,TRBV27,NA,TRBD1,TGTGCCAGCAGCCGGACAGGGGGCTACTATGGCTACACCTTC,CASSRTGGYYGYTF
TRBJ2-4,TRBV9,NA,NA,TGTGCCAGCAGCCTTACCTCGGGGAACATTCAGTACTTC,CASSLTSGNIQYF
TRBJ1-4,TRBV4-1,NA,NA,TGCGCCAGCAGCCAAGACAAGGGAAGGGGTATGGATGAAAAACTGTTTTTT,CASSQDKGRGMDEKLFF
TRBJ2-7,TRBV6-5,NA,TRBD1,TGTGCCAGCAGGGGATCGGACAGGCCAACCTACGAGCAGTACTTC,CASRGSDRPTYEQYF
TRBJ1-2,TRBV18,NA,NA,TGTGCCAGCTCACCGGAGTACGACTATGGCTACACCTTC,CASSPEYDYGYTF
TRBJ1-1,TRBV9,few,NA,TGTGCCAGCAGCGTAGGGGCAGGCACTCTGAACACTGAAGCTTTCTTT,CASSVGAGTLNTEAFF
TRBJ1-6,TRBV30,NA,NA,TGTGCCTGGGGAGCGTCCAATTCACCCCTCCACTTT,CAWGASNSPLHF
TRBJ2-5,TRBV20-1,NA,NA,TGCAGTGCTAGTCCCGTTGCGGGGAGGAATCAAGAGACCCAGTACTTC,CSASPVAGRNQETQYF
TRBJ1-1,TRBV18,NA,NA,TGTGCCAGCTCACCACGGACAGAAGAAGCTTTCTTT,CASSPRTEEAFF
TRBJ1-4,TRBV19,NA,NA,TGTGCCAGTAGTATAGCCCGACAGCTAAGGAGTGAAAAACTGTTTTTT,CASSIARQLRSEKLFF
TRBJ1-2,TRBV4-1,NA,TRBD1,TGCGCCAGCAGCCAAGATAGCCGACAGGGGCTTGGCTACACCTTC,CASSQDSRQGLGYTF
TRBJ1-1,TRBV5-4,NA,NA,TGTGCCAGCAGTAAACAGGGAACTAGTATGAACACTGAAGCTTTCTTT,CASSKQGTSMNTEAFF